The 26 T cell receptor beta chains reported below all come from one sample, sequenced in a study of CD8+CD57+ T cells in acquired aplastic anemia. Patients picked for sequencing had shown CD8+CD57+ cell expansion detected by flow cytometry. Genomic DNA constituted the template upon which TCR beta VDJ and CDR3 profiling was performed. TCRdb reprocessed the reads via MiXCR and lists one record per CDR3 protein. The sample yields under 200,000 distinct CDR3 sequences, 40% to 60% seen once. The sequenced sample consisted of sorted CD4+, CD8+, or CD8+CD57+ T cells (not recorded which) from PBMCs. The receptors here all came from a human donor with aplastic anemia.

The chain has TRBV29-1 and TRBJ2-3, with 11 nucleotides matching TRBD1. The germline CDR1 and CDR2 sequences are SQVTM and ANQGSEA. The CDR3 loop spans 14 amino acids. The ends lost 7 bases at V and 6 bases at J; junction bases unmatched: 9. CDR3 loop: CSGGQGVAPDTQYF. The CDR3 nucleotides are TGCAGCGGGGGACAGGGGGTCGCTCCCGATACGCAGTATTTT.

This clonotype was seen a few times. The genes are TRBV15 and TRBJ2-7; the match to TRBD1 covers 8 bases. Germline CDR1 is LNHNV and CDR2 is YYDKDF (reference sequence). CDR3 length: 14 residues. The V and J ends lost 5 bases and 2 bases, in that order; junction bases with no gene match: 5. The CDR3 loop is CATSRTGSPYEQYF. CDR3 DNA sequence: TGTGCCACCAGCCGGACAGGGTCACCCTACGAGCAGTACTTC.

In nucleotides, the CDR3 is TGTGCCAGTAGTTTTGCGGGGGGGGGGGAGACCCAGTACTTC. Encoded protein: CASSFAGGGETQYF. The V gene is TRBV19, the J gene TRBJ2-5, with 9 bases identical to TRBD2. CDR3 size: 14 residues. Trimming at V came to 5 bases and at J to 5 bases, leaving 6 bases not matched to a gene. In germline, CDR1 is LNHDA, CDR2 SQIVND (reference sequence).

Many counts were recorded for this clonotype. The chain employs TRBV11-2 and TRBJ2-7; D assignment may be TRBD1 or TRBD2 (5 bases each). Trimming stripped 0 bases from V and 7 bases from J, with 16 bases between. Germline V CDR1 and CDR2: SGHAT, FQNNGV. This CDR3 is 15 amino acids long. Here the CDR3 DNA reads TGTGCCAGCAGCTTAGATGGGCAGGGACCGTGGGAGCAGTACTTC. Translating it yields CASSLDGQGPWEQYF.

V usage is TRBV20-1 and J usage is TRBJ2-1; D possibly matches TRBD1 or TRBD2 (5 bases each). Trimming removed 1 base at V and 3 bases at J, with 13 bases between. This CDR3 is built from 15 residues. The germline CDR1 and CDR2 sequences are DFQATT and SNEGSKA (reference sequence). The CDR3 loop is CSARASAGGYNEQFF. The CDR3, as DNA: TGCAGTGCTAGAGCCTCGGCTGGGGGCTACAATGAGCAGTTCTTC.

The table lists this clonotype with many counts. The V and J genes are TRBV7-2 and TRBJ1-2; 7 nucleotides match TRBD1. CDR1 SGHTA and CDR2 FQGNSA come from the germline V gene. The CDR3 has 13 residues. V trimming: 4 bases; J trimming: 2 bases; junction bases outside the gene matches: 1. Written as DNA, the CDR3 is TGTGCCAGCAGCTCGGGACAGAACTATGGCTACACCTTC. It is translated as CASSSGQNYGYTF.

This clonotype was counted at least ten times. The chain combines TRBV20-1 with TRBJ2-1, with D perhaps matching TRBD1 or TRBD2 (7 bases each). Germline V gene sequence: CDR1 DFQATT, CDR2 SNEGSKA (reference sequence). The CDR3 sequence is 14 residues long. V lost 3 bases, J lost 7 bases, and 16 bases lay in between. The CDR3 protein is CSASQGGEGNEQFF. The CDR3 DNA reads TGCAGTGCTAGCCAGGGGGGGGAGGGAAATGAGCAGTTCTTC.

The rearrangement joins TRBV30 to TRBJ2-5; 7 bases are a match to TRBD2. The V gene's germline CDR1 is GTSNPN and CDR2 SVGIG (reference sequence). Germline trimming cut 1 base from V and 9 bases from J; bases unmatched to any gene: 8. The CDR3 is 13 residues long. This CDR3 is CAWSGGGVEAQYF. The CDR3 DNA sequence: TGTGCCTGGAGTGGGGGAGGGGTTGAGGCCCAGTACTTC.

This clonotype was seen repeatedly, ten times or more. The chain carries TRBV29-1 and TRBJ2-7, with D perhaps being TRBD1 or TRBD2 (5 bases each). This CDR3 has 12 residues. In germline, CDR1 is SQVTM, CDR2 ANQGSEA. The V gene lost 4 bases and the J gene lost 5 bases, with 12 bases spanning the gap. DNA for the CDR3: TGCAGCGTTGGGCCGGGACCGCACGAGCAGTACTTC. This gives the protein CSVGPGPHEQYF.

The J gene is TRBJ2-7, the V gene TRBV27, with D unresolved. V was pared by 3 bases and J by 2 bases, with 8 bases between. The germline gives CDR1 MNHEY, CDR2 SMNVEV (reference sequence). This CDR3 comprises 13 residues. For the CDR3, the DNA is TGTGCCAGCAGTTTGTCCAGTGCCTACGAGCAGTACTTC. Amino acids: CASSLSSAYEQYF.

The chain combines TRBV3-1 with TRBJ2-7; no firm D call. This CDR3 comprises 14 residues. Per germline, CDR1 LGHDT and CDR2 YNNKEL (reference sequence). The V gene lost 4 bases and the J gene lost 1 base, with 11 bases spanning the gap. The CDR3 sequence: CASSPIFSSYEQYF. Here the CDR3 DNA reads TGTGCCAGCAGCCCTATTTTTTCTTCCTACGAGCAGTACTTC.

This clonotype was picked up many times. This chain connects TRBV10-2 to TRBJ2-1; D might be TRBD2 (6 bases). Per germline, CDR1 WSHSY and CDR2 SAAADI. V gave up 3 bases and J gave up 6 bases, with 18 bases separating them. The CDR3 runs to 16 residues. Here the CDR3 reads CASSDPAGQARNEQFF. The CDR3 DNA reads TGCGCCAGCAGTGACCCCGCGGGGCAGGCGCGCAATGAGCAGTTCTTC.

This clonotype appeared a single time. This sequence joins TRBV20-1 and TRBJ2-5; D is unclear. Germline CDR1 DFQATT, CDR2 SNEGSKA (reference sequence). With 7 bases removed from V and 4 bases from J, the gap between germline ends came to 10 bases. This CDR3 has 11 residues. CDR3 sequence: CSVQVRETQYF. CDR3 in DNA: TGCAGTGTCCAGGTACGAGAGACCCAGTACTTC.

The V gene is TRBV20-1, the J gene TRBJ2-7; D not certain. Germline values: CDR1 DFQATT, CDR2 SNEGSKA (reference sequence). Trimming removed 3 bases from V and 7 bases from J, with 19 bases in between. The CDR3 totals 14 residues. In DNA form, the CDR3 reads TGCAGTGCTAGGCCCCCAGATGAGGAGCTTGAGCAGTACTTC. Encoded protein: CSARPPDEELEQYF.

This clonotype was seen a few times. The chain is built from TRBV12-3 or TRBV12-4 and TRBJ1-2; D remains unclear. V gave up 3 bases and J gave up 7 bases, with 15 bases separating them. The CDR3 covers 14 residues. The CDR3 region is CASSFNSPESGYTF. CDR3 sequence (DNA): TGTGCCAGCAGTTTTAACAGCCCAGAAAGTGGCTACACCTTC.

V and J are TRBV12-3 or TRBV12-4 and TRBJ1-1; possible D gene TRBD1, 6 bases. V gave up 5 bases and J gave up 6 bases, with 25 bases separating them. The CDR3 contains 17 residues. The CDR3, as DNA: TGTGCCAGCAGTCCGAGCTTATGGGGGCCAAAGGGATCTGAAGCTTTCTTT. Encoded protein: CASSPSLWGPKGSEAFF.

Only a few counts were recorded for this clonotype. This rearrangement joins TRBV10-3 to TRBJ1-2; D unclear. Germline CDR1 and CDR2: ENHRY and SYGVKD. V shed 8 bases and J shed 3 bases, with 19 bases lying between them. This CDR3 spans 15 amino acids. Written as DNA, the CDR3 is TGTGCCATCCGGGCTAATGGCAGTGAGTACTATGGCTACACCTTC. This codes for CAIRANGSEYYGYTF.

About this clonotype itself: A much larger clone differs from this one at a single base, so this may be a read error. The chain employs TRBV11-2 and TRBJ2-7, with D unresolved. The CDR3 contains 14 residues. The V gene's germline CDR1 is SGHAT and CDR2 FQNNGV. Trimming shortened V by 3 bases and J by 6 bases, and 15 bases separated the two germline ends. CDR3: CASSFLPGESEQYF. The CDR3 bases are TGTGCCAGCAGCTTTCTCCCGGGCGAATCCGAGCAGTACTTC.

The chain joins TRBV19 to TRBJ1-1; 9 bases are a match to TRBD1. CDR1 and CDR2 from the germline V gene are LNHDA and SQIVND (reference sequence). This CDR3 contains 13 residues. V was clipped by 5 bases and J by 4 bases; unmatched bases: 2. The DNA of the CDR3 is TGTGCCAGTAGTCAGACAGGGGGCACTGAAGCTTTCTTT. Translating it yields CASSQTGGTEAFF. The full variable domain, completed using reference TRBV19 and TRBJ1-1, is DGGITQSPKYLFRKEGQNVTLSCEQNLNHDAMYWYRQDPGQGLRLIYYSQIVNDFQKGDIAEGYSVSREKKESFPLTVTSAQKNPTAFYLCASSQTGGTEAFFGQGTRLTVV.

The sample holds many counts of this clonotype. V usage is TRBV2 and J usage is TRBJ1-2, with 7 bases matching TRBD1. CDR3 length: 13 amino acids. V was pared by 2 bases and J by 6 bases, with 3 bases of the junction left unmatched. Germline CDR1 and CDR2: SNHLY and FYNNEI. The CDR3 protein is CASSERQGDGYTF. CDR3 nucleotide sequence: TGTGCCAGCAGTGAAAGGCAGGGGGATGGCTACACCTTC.

The V gene is TRBV2, the J gene TRBJ1-5, with D perhaps TRBD1 (5 bases). Trimming cost V 2 bases and J 2 bases, with 10 bases left between them. The CDR3 has 15 residues. CDR1 SNHLY and CDR2 FYNNEI come from the germline V gene. CDR3 nucleotide sequence: TGTGCCAGCAGTGAATGGGGGTCGGGCAATCAGCCCCAGCATTTT. Translation: CASSEWGSGNQPQHF.

V gene TRBV20-1 combines with J gene TRBJ2-6; no clear D gene. Germline values: CDR1 DFQATT, CDR2 SNEGSKA (reference sequence). The CDR3 has 13 amino acids. Deletions cut 3 bases from V and 2 bases from J, with 5 bases between. The DNA for the CDR3 is TGCAGTGCTAGGGTGGCTGGGGCCAACGTCCTGACTTTC. Encoded protein: CSARVAGANVLTF.

This clonotype has a count of ten or more. The CDR3 sequence: CASEPTEGNEQYF. The CDR3 DNA is TGTGCCAGCGAACCCACTGAAGGGAACGAGCAGTACTTC. The J gene is TRBJ2-7, the V gene TRBV12-3 or TRBV12-4; D gene ambiguous. The V end was cut by 8 bases, the J end by 5 bases, with 16 bases between. The CDR3 totals 13 residues.

The rearrangement joins TRBV29-1 to TRBJ2-3; the D gene is possibly TRBD2 (6 bases). The germline V gene has CDR1 SQVTM and CDR2 ANQGSEA. The CDR3 has 13 residues. Trimming shortened V by 7 bases and J by 2 bases, and 13 bases separated the two germline ends. Here the CDR3 DNA reads TGCAGCGGGCGGGACGTCTCCACAGATACGCAGTATTTT. Translating it yields CSGRDVSTDTQYF.

The sample holds many counts of this clonotype. The rearrangement uses TRBV20-1 and TRBJ1-4; no definite D call. Germline assignment: CDR1 DFQATT and CDR2 SNEGSKA (reference sequence). There are 13 residues in the CDR3. Trimming took off 6 bases at V and 0 bases at J, with 8 bases between the two ends. The CDR3 DNA reads TGCAGTGCGCCGACATCAACTAATGAAAAACTGTTTTTT. Encoded protein: CSAPTSTNEKLFF.

This clonotype was found many times. The gene calls are TRBV4-1 and TRBJ1-1; D is unresolved. CDR3 length equals 13 residues. V was cut by 1 base and J by 8 bases, with 11 bases left in between. Looked up from germline, CDR1 is MGHRA and CDR2 is YSYEKL. The CDR3 coding sequence is TGCGCCAGCAGCCAAGTCCACGGAGGGGAAGCTTTCTTT. Translated: CASSQVHGGEAFF.